This TCR beta chain comes out of a study of control samples from healthy donors and cancer patients. Trimming removed 1 base at V and 5 bases at J, with 12 bases between. This CDR3 is built from 15 residues. Germline CDR1 is SGHDN and CDR2 is FVKESK. Some clones are missing from TCRdb's copy, which holds only in-frame ones; the method was immunoSEQ multiplex PCR. The table records roughly 52,000 clones, 85% to 95% of them present only once. The genes are TRBV14 and TRBJ2-1; D is perhaps TRBD2 (5 bases). This sequence was found in a man under 40 in good health. Sequencing used blood. The CDR3 DNA reads as TGTGCCAGCAGCCAAGTGGGCGGGTCGGACAATGAGCAGTTCTTC. As protein: CASSQVGGSDNEQFF. Using reference TRBV14 and TRBJ2-1 for the parts outside the CDR3, the full variable domain is EAGVTQFPSHSVIEKGQTVTLRCDPISGHDNLYWYRRVMGKEIKFLLHFVKESKQDESGMPNNRFLAERTGGTYSTLKVQPAELEDSGVYFCASSQVGGSDNEQFFGPGTRLTVL.